The next 7 T cell receptor beta chains were all read from a single sample in a study of blood T cell repertoires in COVID-19. This table comes from immunoSEQ multiplex PCR, and its TCRdb copy is limited to in-frame clones, with some not included. The sample shows more than 65,000 clones, 91% of them seen only once. The material sequenced was peripheral blood. All receptors come from a human donor in a cohort sampled during active COVID-19.

V usage is TRBV27 and J usage is TRBJ1-2; the D is unclear. CDR1 MNHEY and CDR2 SMNVEV come from the germline V gene (reference sequence). Between the trimmed V and J ends, which lost 5 bases and 2 bases, there was a span of 12 bases. This CDR3 spans 14 amino acids. In DNA, the CDR3 is TGTGCCAGCAGTCCCGGGTGGTCGAACTATGGCTACACCTTC. Protein sequence: CASSPGWSNYGYTF.

The chain joins TRBV19 to TRBJ1-4; D is unclear. V was clipped by 2 bases and J by 1 base, with 8 bases between them. Germline-derived CDR1 and CDR2 are LNHDA and SQIVND (reference sequence). The CDR3 runs 15 residues. The CDR3 here is CASSIWGETNEKLFF. CDR3 nucleotide sequence: TGTGCCAGTAGTATATGGGGAGAAACTAATGAAAAACTGTTTTTT. Based on the CDR3 plus reference TRBV19 and TRBJ1-4, the full variable domain is DGGITQSPKYLFRKEGQNVTLSCEQNLNHDAMYWYRQDPGQGLRLIYYSQIVNDFQKGDIAEGYSVSREKKESFPLTVTSAQKNPTAFYLCASSIWGETNEKLFFGSGTQLSVL.

V gene TRBV3-1 (or the pseudogene TRBV3-2) combines with J gene TRBJ2-2; 8 bases match TRBD2. V shed 4 bases, J shed 6 bases, and the junction held 16 bases outside the gene matches. Germline V gives CDR1 LGHDT, CDR2 YNNKEL (reference sequence). CDR3 length equals 18 residues. This chain's CDR3 is CASSPLDLAGGGAGELFF. CDR3 DNA: TGTGCCAGCAGCCCCCTCGACCTGGCGGGGGGAGGCGCCGGGGAGCTGTTTTTT.

J is TRBJ2-7 and V is TRBV4-2, with 10 bases that match TRBD1. The V gene end was trimmed by 6 bases and the J gene end by 3 bases; junction bases not matched to a gene: 5. The CDR3 has 14 residues. CDR1 is LGHNA, CDR2 YNFKEQ, per germline. CDR3 protein: CASREGQGNYEQYF. DNA for the CDR3: TGTGCCAGCAGGGAGGGACAGGGGAACTACGAGCAGTACTTC.

The gene calls are TRBV19 and TRBJ2-7; D is perhaps TRBD1 (5 bases). Between the trimmed V and J ends, which lost 3 bases and 5 bases, there was a span of 11 bases. There are 13 residues in the CDR3. Germline loops: CDR1 LNHDA, CDR2 SQIVND (reference sequence). CDR3 amino acids: CASSINGANEQYF. The CDR3 DNA is TGTGCCAGTAGTATTAATGGGGCCAACGAGCAGTACTTC.

CDR3 protein: CASRNTGGGEYF. Here the CDR3 DNA reads TGTGCCAGCAGAAATACAGGTGGGGGCGAGTACTTC. This chain connects TRBV27 to TRBJ2-7; TRBD1 might be the D (6 bases). CDR1 is MNHEY and CDR2 is SMNVEV in the germline V gene (reference sequence). The CDR3 extends over 12 amino acids. V was trimmed by 6 bases and J by 11 bases, leaving 17 bases between them.

The V gene is TRBV7-9, the J gene TRBJ1-1; D ambiguous. The length of the CDR3 is 14 residues. CDR1 is SEHNR and CDR2 is FQNEAQ in the germline V gene (reference sequence). The V end was cut by 5 bases, the J end by 2 bases, with 12 bases between. For the CDR3, the DNA is TGTGCCAGCAGCCCTCTCGGGTTTAACACTGAAGCTTTCTTT. Protein sequence: CASSPLGFNTEAFF.